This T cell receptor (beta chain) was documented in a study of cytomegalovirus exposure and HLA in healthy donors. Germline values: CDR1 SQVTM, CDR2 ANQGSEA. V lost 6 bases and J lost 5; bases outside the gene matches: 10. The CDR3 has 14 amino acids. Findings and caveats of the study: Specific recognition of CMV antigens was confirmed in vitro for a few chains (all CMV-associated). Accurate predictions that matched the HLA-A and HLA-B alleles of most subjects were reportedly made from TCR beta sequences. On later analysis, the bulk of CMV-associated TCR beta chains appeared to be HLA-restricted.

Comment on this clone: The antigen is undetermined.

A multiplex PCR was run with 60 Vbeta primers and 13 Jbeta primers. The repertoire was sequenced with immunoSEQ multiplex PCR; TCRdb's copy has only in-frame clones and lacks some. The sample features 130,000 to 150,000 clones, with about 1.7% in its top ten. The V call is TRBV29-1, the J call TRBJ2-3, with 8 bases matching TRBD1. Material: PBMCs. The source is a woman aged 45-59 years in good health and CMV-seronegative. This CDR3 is CSVGPGQAGDTQYF. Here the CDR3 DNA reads TGCAGCGTGGGTCCGGGACAGGCCGGAGATACGCAGTATTTT.